This TCR beta chain appears in the sequencing data of a study of shared clonotypes between healthy human individuals. This CDR3 has 15 residues. Germline V lookup: CDR1 SGHRS, CDR2 YFSETQ. V dropped 1 base and J dropped 9; count of bases not matched to a gene: 6. Sequencing was performed with immunoSEQ multiplex PCR; in TCRdb, only in-frame clones are kept and a portion is missing. The profile covers approximately 2,000,000 clones, with roughly 90% appearing a single time and around 0.38% taken by the ten largest. The sample taken for sequencing was naive CD4+ T cells from PBMCs. Stated subset: CD45RA+ positively selected. The clonotype comes from a man aged 18 to 29 in good health. Some clones in this sample may be carry-over from other donors' samples. The chain is built from TRBV5-1 and TRBJ2-6; 8 bases line up with TRBD2. CDR3 residues: CASSLYLAGDNVLTF. CDR3 coding DNA: TGCGCCAGCAGCTTGTACCTAGCGGGTGACAACGTCCTGACTTTC.